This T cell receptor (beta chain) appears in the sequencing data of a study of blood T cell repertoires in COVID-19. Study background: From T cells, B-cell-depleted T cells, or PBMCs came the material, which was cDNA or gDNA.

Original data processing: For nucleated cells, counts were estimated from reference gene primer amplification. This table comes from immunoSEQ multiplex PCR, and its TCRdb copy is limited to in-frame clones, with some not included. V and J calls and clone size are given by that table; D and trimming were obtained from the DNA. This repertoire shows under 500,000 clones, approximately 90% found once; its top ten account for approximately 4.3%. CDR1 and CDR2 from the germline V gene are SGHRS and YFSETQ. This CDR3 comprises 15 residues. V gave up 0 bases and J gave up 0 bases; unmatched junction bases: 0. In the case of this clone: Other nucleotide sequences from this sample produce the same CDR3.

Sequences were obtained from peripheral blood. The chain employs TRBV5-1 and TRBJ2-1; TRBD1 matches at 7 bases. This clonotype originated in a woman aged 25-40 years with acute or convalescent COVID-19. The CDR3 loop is CASSLEGASYNEQFF. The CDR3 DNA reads TGCGCCAGCAGCTTGGAGGGGGCCTCCTACAATGAGCAGTTCTTC. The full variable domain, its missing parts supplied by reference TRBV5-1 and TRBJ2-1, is KAGVTQTPRYLIKTRGQQVTLSCSPISGHRSVSWYQQTPGQGLQFLFEYFSETQRNKGNFPGRFSGRQFSNSRSEMNVSTLELGDSALYLCASSLEGASYNEQFFGPGTRLTVL.